One and the same sample provided the 26 T cell receptor beta chains below, sequenced in a study of cytomegalovirus exposure and HLA in healthy donors (TCRdb year 2017). The library relied on the immunoSEQ multiplex PCR assay. The multiplex PCR relied on a mix of 60 forward primers for TCR Vbeta segments and 13 reverse primers for TCR Jbeta segments. The table was pulled from immuneACCESS by TCRdb, which kept in-frame rearrangements only. Such tables lose some clones; where checked, under half of the loss comes from unresolved V genes, and the rest has no known cause. Counted in this sample were 130,000 to 150,000 clones; roughly three quarters of them appeared once. The ten largest make up 3.9% of the sample. What was sequenced was PBMCs. These receptors originate from a man between 18 and 35 years old in good health and CMV-seronegative.

The V gene is TRBV2, the J gene TRBJ1-4, with a weak D call TRBD1 (6 bases). V gave up 8 bases and J gave up 4 bases, with 11 bases separating them. There are 13 residues in the CDR3. CDR1 is SNHLY, CDR2 FYNNEI, per germline. This CDR3 reads CASHRESNEKLFF. CDR3 bases: TGTGCCAGCCACAGGGAGAGTAATGAAAAACTGTTTTTT.

This clone was seen a single time. The genes are TRBV5-5 and TRBJ2-3, with 8 bases matching TRBD1. Per the germline V gene, CDR1 is SGHKS and CDR2 is YYEKEE (reference sequence). This CDR3 region has 15 residues. V shed 5 bases, J shed 6 bases, and the junction held 11 bases outside the gene matches. CDR3 region: CASRSDRVVSDTQYF. CDR3 nucleotides: TGTGCCAGCAGATCGGACAGGGTTGTATCCGATACGCAGTATTTT.

In this sample, this clone turned up a few times. The genes are TRBV7-7 and TRBJ2-1; TRBD2 aligns across 7 bases. The CDR3 is made up of 15 amino acids. Per germline, CDR1 SSHAT and CDR2 FNYEAQ (reference sequence). V shed 5 bases and J 7 bases; nucleotides not matched to a gene: 11. CDR3 sequence (DNA): TGTGCCAGCAGCCCCGATGCGACTAGCAATAATGAGCAGTTCTTC. It codes for CASSPDATSNNEQFF.

This chain uses TRBV19 with TRBJ1-4, with D unresolved. Trimming stripped 7 bases from V and 8 bases from J, with 23 bases between. The CDR3 extends over 16 amino acids. The germline V gene has CDR1 LNHDA and CDR2 SQIVND (reference sequence). CDR3 loop: CASTDSRAGRREKLFF. The CDR3 DNA reads TGTGCCAGTACTGACTCAAGGGCCGGGCGGAGGGAAAAACTGTTTTTT.

V is TRBV6-6 and J is TRBJ2-6, with TRBD1 identical over 10 bases. Losses at the gene ends were 10 bases for V and 2 bases for J; bases not matched to a gene: 2. In germline, CDR1 is MNHNY, CDR2 SVGAGI (reference sequence). The CDR3 runs to 14 residues. CDR3 residues: CATGTGAGANVLTF. As DNA, the CDR3 is TGTGCCACCGGGACAGGGGCTGGGGCCAACGTCCTGACTTTC.

V and J are TRBV30 and TRBJ1-6; no firm D call. V was shortened by 3 bases and J by 4 bases, with 22 bases between the two germline ends. The CDR3 extends over 18 amino acids. Per the germline V gene, CDR1 is GTSNPN and CDR2 is SVGIG (reference sequence). The CDR3 DNA follows: TGTGCCTGGAGGTTCCCCACCCAGGCCAACCCTTATAATTCACCCCTCCACTTT. It yields the protein CAWRFPTQANPYNSPLHF.

The rearrangement joins TRBV5-8 to TRBJ2-2; tentatively, D is TRBD2 (6 bases). Looked up from germline, CDR1 is SGHTS and CDR2 is YDEGEE. Deletions cut 4 bases from V and 6 bases from J, with 16 bases between. CDR3 length equals 15 residues. For the CDR3, the DNA is TGTGCCAGCAGCACCCGGGACTCCGTTTCCGGGGAGCTGTTTTTT. Protein product: CASSTRDSVSGELFF.

This clone was counted a few times. V usage is TRBV9 and J usage is TRBJ1-2, with 7 positions matching TRBD1. The germline V gene has CDR1 SGDLS and CDR2 YYNGEE. Germline trimming cut 3 bases from V and 3 bases from J; bases unmatched to any gene: 14. This CDR3 contains 17 residues. The CDR3 sequence: CASSARQGLLVDYGYTF. Here the CDR3 DNA reads TGTGCCAGCAGCGCTCGACAGGGATTACTGGTGGACTATGGCTACACCTTC.

The chain uses TRBV11-1 and TRBJ2-7; D remains ambiguous. The germline gives CDR1 SGHAT, CDR2 FQDESV (reference sequence). V was trimmed by 1 base and J by 9 bases, leaving 7 bases between them. The CDR3 spans 11 residues. CDR3 DNA sequence: TGTGCCAGCAGCTTAGACCTAATGCAGTACTTC. Encoded protein: CASSLDLMQYF.

J is TRBJ1-2 and V is TRBV11-3; D remains ambiguous. Germline V lookup: CDR1 SGHNT, CDR2 YENEEA. The V and J ends lost 3 bases and 5 bases respectively, with 10 bases between them. CDR3 length: 13 residues. The CDR3 protein is CASSLGSSYGYTF. The CDR3 DNA reads as TGTGCCAGCAGCTTGGGCAGCTCGTATGGCTACACCTTC.

The CDR3 coding sequence is TGTGCCAGCAGCCGAGGGACAGGGGGCCAGGTGCAGTACTTC. It translates to CASSRGTGGQVQYF. J is TRBJ2-7 and V is TRBV9; TRBD1 aligns across 12 bases. V dropped 4 bases and J dropped 9; count of bases not matched to a gene: 8. The length of the CDR3 is 14 residues. The germline gives CDR1 SGDLS, CDR2 YYNGEE.

The chain links TRBV27 to TRBJ2-2; 8 bases agree with TRBD1. Germline assignment: CDR1 MNHEY and CDR2 SMNVEV (reference sequence). The CDR3 is 16 residues long. The trim removed 2 bases at V and 7 bases at J, leaving 9 bases unmatched. CDR3 nucleotides: TGTGCCAGCAGTTTAGTGGGACAGGCGGCCTTCGGGGAGCTGTTTTTT. It encodes CASSLVGQAAFGELFF.

This chain joins TRBV6-1 and TRBJ2-1; D gene unclear. This CDR3 region has 13 residues. V dropped 7 bases and J dropped 0 bases, with 7 bases sitting between them. The germline V gene encodes CDR1 MNHNS and CDR2 SASEGT. The CDR3 nucleotides read TGTGCCAGCATTGGCGGCTCCTACAATGAGCAGTTCTTC. Its translation is CASIGGSYNEQFF.

V and J are TRBV9 and TRBJ2-1, with D hard to call. Germline CDR1 and CDR2: SGDLS and YYNGEE. V was pared by 0 bases and J by 1 base, with 11 bases between. CDR3 size: 16 residues. CDR3 region: CASSVARVASYNEQFF. CDR3 coding DNA: TGTGCCAGCAGCGTAGCTAGAGTGGCATCCTACAATGAGCAGTTCTTC.

The chain links TRBV2 to TRBJ1-2; 7 bases fit TRBD1. The germline gives CDR1 SNHLY, CDR2 FYNNEI. This CDR3 is 13 amino acids long. V gave up 9 bases and J gave up 4 bases; unmatched junction bases: 8. CDR3 protein: CASTTGTGYGYTF. CDR3 coding DNA: TGTGCCAGTACGACAGGGACCGGCTATGGCTACACCTTC.

The CDR3 DNA reads TGTGCCAGTAGTAGGGACAGCGACCTCACTCAGCCCCAGCATTTT. Its protein product is CASSRDSDLTQPQHF. The chain has TRBV19 and TRBJ1-5, with 7 bases matching TRBD1. In germline, CDR1 is LNHDA, CDR2 SQIVND (reference sequence). This CDR3 contains 15 residues. J was trimmed by 6 bases and V by 4 bases; bases with no gene match: 9.

The rearrangement joins TRBV9 to TRBJ2-2; 11 bases agree with TRBD2. The CDR3 is 17 amino acids. Per germline, CDR1 SGDLS and CDR2 YYNGEE. The ends lost 0 bases at V and 6 bases at J; junction bases unmatched: 7. CDR3 sequence (DNA): TGTGCCAGCAGCGTAGATTCCCTACTAGCGGGGGCCGGGGAGCTGTTTTTT. This gives the protein CASSVDSLLAGAGELFF.

CDR3 bases: TGTGCCAGCAGCGGAGAGACCGCTTCTGGGGCCAACGTCCTGACTTTC. Protein: CASSGETASGANVLTF. The chain carries TRBV5-4 and TRBJ2-6; D call uncertain. Germline lookup yields CDR1 SGHNT and CDR2 YYREEE (reference sequence). V was pared by 4 bases and J by 1 base, with 12 bases between. The CDR3 extends over 16 amino acids. Full variable domain (missing parts from reference TRBV5-4 and TRBJ2-6): ETGVTQSPTHLIKTRGQQVTLRCSSQSGHNTVSWYQQALGQGPQFIFQYYREEENGRGNFPPRFSGLQFPNYSSELNVNALELDDSALYLCASSGETASGANVLTFGAGSRLTVL.

This CDR3 reads CASSVATGRSYEQYF. CDR3 in DNA: TGTGCCAGCAGCGTAGCAACAGGGCGCTCCTACGAGCAGTACTTC. This chain connects TRBV9 to TRBJ2-7; D perhaps matches TRBD1 (6 bases). Germline V gene data show CDR1 as SGDLS and CDR2 as YYNGEE. V was cut by 0 bases and J by 0 bases, with 10 bases left in between. The CDR3 is 15 residues long.

The CDR3 coding sequence is TGTGCCAGCAGCTTGGCTAGGGGGGGCGCGACTGAAGCTTTCTTT. Protein sequence: CASSLARGGATEAFF. V is TRBV5-4 and J is TRBJ1-1; weak D call: TRBD1 (6 bases). This CDR3 region has 15 residues. Germline-derived CDR1 and CDR2 are SGHNT and YYREEE (reference sequence). Deletions cut 0 bases from V and 5 bases from J, with 14 bases between.

The V and J genes are TRBV27 and TRBJ2-1; 9 bases align to TRBD2. The CDR3 contains 17 residues. V lost 5 bases to trimming and J lost 4 bases; unmatched junction nucleotides: 12. From germline, CDR1 is MNHEY and CDR2 SMNVEV (reference sequence). The CDR3 here is CASSPTSGPGIYNEQFF. CDR3 DNA sequence: TGTGCCAGCAGTCCGACTAGCGGCCCGGGGATATACAATGAGCAGTTCTTC.

V gene TRBV30 combines with J gene TRBJ2-7; 8 bases are a match to TRBD2. After removal of 2 bases from V and 2 bases from J, the junction contained 5 bases not matched to a gene. In germline, CDR1 is GTSNPN, CDR2 SVGIG (reference sequence). CDR3 length: 14 residues. CDR3 sequence: CAWSPRGGAYEQYF. The CDR3 DNA reads TGTGCCTGGAGTCCCCGGGGGGGGGCCTACGAGCAGTACTTC.

This clone is a singleton in its sample. The chain has TRBV7-6 and TRBJ2-1, with 14 bases that match TRBD2. The length of the CDR3 is 18 residues. Germline CDR1 and CDR2: SGHVS and FNYEAQ. V lost 1 base and J lost 2; bases outside the gene matches: 4. CDR3 region: CASSLGGTSGGPYNEQFF. CDR3 DNA: TGTGCCAGCAGCTTAGGGGGGACTAGCGGGGGACCCTACAATGAGCAGTTCTTC.

This chain links TRBV18 with TRBJ1-5; the match to TRBD1 covers 8 bases. The ends lost 2 bases at V and 6 bases at J; junction bases unmatched: 6. Germline V gene sequence: CDR1 KGHSH, CDR2 LQKENI. This CDR3 has 15 residues. The CDR3 region has the DNA TGTGCCAGCTCACCAAGGACAGGGAGGGGTCAGCCCCAGCATTTT. Protein: CASSPRTGRGQPQHF.

V usage is TRBV7-2 and J usage is TRBJ2-5; possibly TRBD2 for D (7 bases). The germline CDR1 and CDR2 sequences are SGHTA and FQGNSA. V lost 1 base, J lost 5 bases, and 14 bases lay in between. CDR3 size: 15 residues. CDR3 coding DNA: TGTGCCAGCAGCTTAGTGGGGGGGCGGTTGGAGACCCAGTACTTC. It yields the protein CASSLVGGRLETQYF.

This chain joins TRBV6-4 and TRBJ1-2; 7 nucleotides align to TRBD1. CDR3 length equals 16 residues. The germline gives CDR1 MRHNA, CDR2 SNTAGT. Unmatched junction bases numbered 11, after V lost 2 bases and J lost 5 bases. This CDR3 reads CASSDRDRTGTYGYTF. The CDR3 DNA reads as TGTGCCAGCAGTGACCGGGACAGAACCGGAACTTATGGCTACACCTTC.